This TCR beta chain was captured in a study of T cells in Graves' hyperthyroidism and ophthalmopathy. Study-wide results and limits: The blood repertoire included most of the expanded thyroid clonotypes above 0.001.

With duration under 3 months, ophthalmopathy was active: Clinical Activity Score at least 3, NOSPECS at least 4. Diagnostic decisions used clinical symptoms, serum thyroxine and TRAb, thyroid ultrasound and orbital computed tomography. Looked up from germline, CDR1 is LGHNA and CDR2 is YNFKEQ. The V gene lost 0 bases and the J gene lost 6 bases, with 12 bases spanning the gap. This CDR3 has 15 residues. Amplification of TCR beta CDR3 regions was performed using RNA transcripts as template. First-round RT-PCR targeting the TCR CDR3 was performed with the HTBI primer set. Each CDR3 protein is one row after TCRdb ran MiXCR on the multiplex PCR reads. The sample lists about 640,000 distinct CDR3 sequences; roughly 14% were seen once. This clonotype was recorded at least ten times. Its antigen is undetermined.

The sequencing sample was made of blood. The chain employs TRBV4-2 and TRBJ2-1; D ambiguous. This sequence originates from a woman aged 45-59 years with Graves' ophthalmopathy. The CDR3 region has the DNA TGTGCCAGCAGCCAAGAGGTGGGAATGCCCAATGAGCAGTTCTTC. This gives the protein CASSQEVGMPNEQFF.